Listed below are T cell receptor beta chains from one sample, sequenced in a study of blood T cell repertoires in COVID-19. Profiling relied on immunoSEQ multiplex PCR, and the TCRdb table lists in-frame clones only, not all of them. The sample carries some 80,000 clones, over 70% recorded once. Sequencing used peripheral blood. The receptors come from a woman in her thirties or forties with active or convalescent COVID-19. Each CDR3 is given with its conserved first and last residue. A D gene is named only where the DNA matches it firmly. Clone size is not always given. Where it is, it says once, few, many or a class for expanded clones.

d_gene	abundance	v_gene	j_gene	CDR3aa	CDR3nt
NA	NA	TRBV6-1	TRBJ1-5	CASSEHRGNQPQHF	TGTGCCAGCAGTGAACACAGGGGCAATCAGCCCCAGCATTTT
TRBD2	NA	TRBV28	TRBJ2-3	CASSTPLLAGRTDTQYF	TGTGCCAGCAGTACCCCCTTACTAGCGGGGAGAACAGATACGCAGTATTTT
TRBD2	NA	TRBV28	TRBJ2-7	CASSPRTSIAYEQYF	TGTGCCAGCAGTCCACGGACTAGCATCGCCTACGAGCAGTACTTC
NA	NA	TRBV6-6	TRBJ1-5	CASSFTGSDTFRAQHF	TGTGCCAGCAGTTTTACAGGCTCCGATACGTTCCGGGCCCAGCATTTT
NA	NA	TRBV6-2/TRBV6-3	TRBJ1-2	CASSYSRTQRYTF	TGTGCCAGCAGTTACTCGAGGACACAACGTTACACCTTC
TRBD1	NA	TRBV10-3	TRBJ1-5	CAISESGTGAQPQHF	TGTGCCATCAGTGAGTCCGGGACAGGGGCCCAGCCCCAGCATTTT
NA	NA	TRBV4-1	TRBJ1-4	CASSQVLIPNEKLFF	TGCGCCAGCAGCCAAGTACTGATCCCTAATGAAAAACTGTTTTTT
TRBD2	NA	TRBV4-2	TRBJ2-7	CASSQEAGTSGSPSSYEQYF	TGTGCCAGCAGCCAAGAGGCCGGGACTAGCGGGAGCCCTAGTTCCTACGAGCAGTACTTC
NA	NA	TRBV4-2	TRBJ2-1	CASSPFVSSYNEQFF	TGTGCCAGCAGCCCCTTTGTGAGCTCCTACAATGAGCAGTTCTTC
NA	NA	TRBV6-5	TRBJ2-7	CASSTTYEQYF	TGTGCCAGCAGTACTACCTACGAGCAGTACTTC
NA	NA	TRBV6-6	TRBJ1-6	CASSYPEATSPLHF	TGTGCCAGCAGTTACCCCGAGGCAACCTCACCCCTCCACTTT
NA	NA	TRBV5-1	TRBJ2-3	CASSLGQVTDTQYF	TGCGCCAGCAGCTTGGGACAGGTCACAGATACGCAGTATTTT
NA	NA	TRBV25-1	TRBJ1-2	CASSDFQAGGYTF	TGTGCCAGCAGTGACTTCCAAGCGGGAGGCTACACCTTC
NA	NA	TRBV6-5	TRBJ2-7	CASVRVHGAYEQYF	TGTGCCAGCGTAAGAGTGCACGGGGCCTACGAGCAGTACTTC
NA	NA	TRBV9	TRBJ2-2	CASSAQTLNTGELFF	TGTGCCAGCAGCGCGCAGACACTGAACACCGGGGAGCTGTTTTTT
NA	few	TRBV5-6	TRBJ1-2	CASSLGGTVYGYTF	TGTGCCAGCAGCTTGGGCGGGACTGTCTATGGCTACACCTTC
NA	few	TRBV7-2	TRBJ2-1	CASSSDRGNEQFF	TGTGCCAGCAGCTCCGATAGGGGGAATGAGCAGTTCTTC
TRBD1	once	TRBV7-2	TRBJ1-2	CASSQTGKGGGYTF	TGTGCCAGCAGCCAGACAGGGAAGGGGGGAGGCTACACCTTC
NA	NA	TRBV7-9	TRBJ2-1	CASSWGSVQALSGQFF	TGTGCCAGCAGCTGGGGCTCAGTACAGGCGCTCTCGGGGCAGTTCTTC
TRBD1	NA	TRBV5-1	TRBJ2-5	CASSSDRQETQYF	TGCGCCAGCAGCTCGGACAGGCAAGAGACCCAGTACTTC
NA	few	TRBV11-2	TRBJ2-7	CASSLVGRGYEQYF	TGTGCCAGCAGCTTAGTAGGCAGGGGATACGAGCAGTACTTC
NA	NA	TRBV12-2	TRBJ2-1	CASRILSGTTSYNEQFF	TGTGCAAGTCGCATACTATCCGGGACTACTTCCTACAATGAGCAGTTCTTC
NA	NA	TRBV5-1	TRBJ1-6	CASSPDRPSISPLHF	TGCGCCAGCAGTCCAGACAGGCCCTCGATCTCACCCCTCCACTTT
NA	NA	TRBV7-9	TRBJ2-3	CASSEAGTQYF	TGTGCCAGCAGCGAGGCCGGTACGCAGTATTTT
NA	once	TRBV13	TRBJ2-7	CASSPKDGRTYEQYF	TGTGCCAGCAGCCCGAAGGACGGGAGAACCTACGAGCAGTACTTC
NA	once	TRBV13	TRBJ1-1	CATRSTGYTEAFF	TGTGCCACTAGGTCAACGGGATACACTGAAGCTTTCTTT
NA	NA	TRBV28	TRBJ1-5	CASRKQGMGNQPQHF	TGTGCCAGCAGAAAACAGGGAATGGGCAATCAGCCCCAGCATTTT
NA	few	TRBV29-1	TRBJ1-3	CSVEGSSGNTIYF	TGCAGCGTTGAGGGGAGCTCTGGAAACACCATATATTTT
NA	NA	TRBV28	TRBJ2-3	CASSLPRGADTQYF	TGTGCCAGCAGTTTACCCAGGGGCGCAGATACGCAGTATTTT
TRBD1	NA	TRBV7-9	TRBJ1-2	CASSPPDRVPSVGGYTF	TGTGCCAGCAGCCCACCTGACAGGGTCCCTTCAGTTGGTGGCTACACCTTC
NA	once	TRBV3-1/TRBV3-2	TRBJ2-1	CASSQDTASFNEQFF	TGTGCCAGCAGCCAAGATACAGCAAGTTTCAATGAGCAGTTCTTC
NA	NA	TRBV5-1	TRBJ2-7	CASSDRTDTSYEQYF	TGCGCCAGCAGCGATAGGACAGATACTTCCTACGAGCAGTACTTC
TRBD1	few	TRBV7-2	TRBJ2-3	CASSPKTGGATDTQYF	TGTGCCAGCAGCCCCAAGACAGGGGGCGCGACAGATACGCAGTATTTT